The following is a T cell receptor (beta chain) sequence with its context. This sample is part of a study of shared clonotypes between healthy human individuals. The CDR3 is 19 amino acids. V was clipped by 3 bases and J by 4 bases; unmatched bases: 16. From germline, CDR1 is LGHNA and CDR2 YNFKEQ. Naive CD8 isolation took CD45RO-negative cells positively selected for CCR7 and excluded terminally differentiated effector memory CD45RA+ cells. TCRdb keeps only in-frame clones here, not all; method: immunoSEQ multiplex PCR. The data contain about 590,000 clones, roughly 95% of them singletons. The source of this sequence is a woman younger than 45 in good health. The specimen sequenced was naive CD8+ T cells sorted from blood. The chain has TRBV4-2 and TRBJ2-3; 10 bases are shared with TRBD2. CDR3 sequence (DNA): TGTGCCAGCAGCCAGGGTTCACTAGCGGGACATGGAGGTCCAGATACGCAGTATTTT. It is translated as CASSQGSLAGHGGPDTQYF.